These 23 T cell receptor beta chains were sequenced from one sample in a study of regulatory T cells in long-lasting Graves disease. Time point in this sample: persistent/refractory GD, antithyroid drugs over 5 years with positive TRAb. Extracted RNA from PBMCs served as the source of the TCR library. Construction of the TCR beta libraries employed iRepertoire HTBI primers in conjunction with Arm-PCR of CDR3 regions. From the multiplex PCR reads, TCRdb called clonotypes with MiXCR, one entry per CDR3 protein. The data show around 460,000 distinct CDR3 sequences, with about a fifth seen just once and over 6% held by the top ten. The specimen comprised peripheral blood mononuclear cells (PBMCs), sampled when the disease was refractory, from a patient treated with antithyroid drugs. Source of these receptors: a female donor with Graves disease.

Many counts were recorded for this clonotype. The chain combines TRBV6-1 with TRBJ2-7; possible D gene TRBD2, 5 bases. V lost 9 bases and J 0 bases, leaving 15 bases between the germline ends. The CDR3 runs to 14 residues. Germline V gene data show CDR1 as MNHNS and CDR2 as SASEGT. DNA for the CDR3: TGTGCCAGTACCGCTGGAGGAATCTCCTACGAGCAGTACTTC. Amino acids: CASTAGGISYEQYF.

This clonotype was seen a handful of times. A read error is possible here, since a much larger clone lies one base away. The chain recombines TRBV28 with TRBJ2-7; 8 nucleotides line up with TRBD2. Per the germline V gene, CDR1 is MDHEN and CDR2 is SYDVKM. The CDR3 has 14 amino acids. CDR3 amino acids: CASSLSGNSYEQHF. DNA for the CDR3: TGTGCCAGCAGTCTTAGCGGGAACTCCTACGAGCAGCACTTC.

CDR3 region: CASSVDPKNIQYF. CDR3 DNA: TGTGCCAGCAGCGTAGATCCCAAAAACATTCAGTACTTC. V usage is TRBV9 and J usage is TRBJ2-4; the D is unclear. Trimming left V 0 bases short and J 2 bases short, with 3 bases between. This CDR3 is built from 13 residues. Germline CDR1 reads SGDLS; CDR2 reads YYNGEE.

On this clonotype itself: Given a much more abundant clone one base away, this may be a read error. This chain links TRBV9 with TRBJ2-7, with D perhaps TRBD1 or TRBD2 (5 bases each). CDR1 and CDR2 (germline): SGDLS, YYNGEE. This CDR3 contains 14 residues. Trimming took off 4 bases at V and 5 bases at J, with 16 bases between the two ends. CDR3 nucleotide sequence: TGTGCCAGCAGCCCTGGACCGGGGACCCACGAGCAGTACTTC. Encoded protein: CASSPGPGTHEQYF.

This clonotype was observed at least ten times. The chain is built from TRBV28 and TRBJ2-1, with 10 bases fitting TRBD2. The trim removed 3 bases at V and 5 bases at J, leaving 4 bases unmatched. Germline assignment: CDR1 MDHEN and CDR2 SYDVKM. The CDR3 length is 15 residues. Here the CDR3 reads CASSFSGRGDNEQFF. CDR3 in DNA: TGTGCCAGCAGTTTCAGCGGGAGGGGGGACAATGAGCAGTTCTTC.

This clonotype showed up just a few times. The rearrangement uses TRBV29-1 and TRBJ1-3; 8 positions match TRBD1. Trimming took 8 bases from V and 2 from J; bases not matched to a gene: 8. CDR3 length: 14 residues. Germline values: CDR1 SQVTM, CDR2 ANQGSEA. Here the CDR3 DNA reads TGCAGCATATACGGACAGGGAGCTGGAAACACCATATATTTT. Protein: CSIYGQGAGNTIYF.

This clonotype has at least ten counts. The rearrangement links TRBV20-1 to TRBJ2-2; 8 nucleotides align to TRBD1. Trimming took 1 base from V and 5 from J; bases not matched to a gene: 6. CDR1 is DFQATT, CDR2 SNEGSKA, per germline (reference sequence). The CDR3 is 15 amino acids. CDR3 bases: TGCAGTGCTAGAGGATGGACAGGGAGGACCGGGGAGCTGTTTTTT. It codes for CSARGWTGRTGELFF.

This chain joins TRBV29-1 and TRBJ2-5; D gene unclear. Between the trimmed V and J ends, which lost 2 bases and 5 bases, there was a span of 9 bases. Germline loops: CDR1 SQVTM, CDR2 ANQGSEA. The CDR3 length is 12 residues. The CDR3: CSVEYETETQYF. CDR3 coding DNA: TGCAGCGTTGAATACGAGACTGAGACCCAGTACTTC.

This clonotype was recorded at least ten times. This rearrangement joins TRBV12-3 or TRBV12-4 to TRBJ2-7, with TRBD1 as a possible D gene (6 bases). The CDR3 has 16 amino acids. V was pared by 0 bases and J by 0 bases, with 12 bases between. CDR3 in amino acids: CASSLARGQSSYEQYF. CDR3 in DNA: TGTGCCAGCAGTTTAGCGAGGGGACAAAGCTCCTACGAGCAGTACTTC.

This clonotype was detected many times. The V call is TRBV28, the J call TRBJ2-7; D gene uncertain. V lost 5 bases to trimming and J lost 0 bases, with 14 bases between them. The germline gives CDR1 MDHEN, CDR2 SYDVKM. The CDR3 has 15 amino acids. As DNA, the CDR3 is TGTGCCAGCAGTCAGCCCTGGACCAGCTCCTACGAGCAGTACTTC. Its translation is CASSQPWTSSYEQYF.

This clonotype appeared a few times. The V gene is TRBV9, the J gene TRBJ1-2; D is unclear. The CDR3 covers 14 residues. The V end lost 3 bases, the J end lost 1 base, and 10 bases lay between the germline ends. Germline V lookup: CDR1 SGDLS, CDR2 YYNGEE. CDR3: CASSEADGNYGYTF. CDR3 sequence (DNA): TGTGCCAGCAGCGAGGCGGACGGTAACTATGGCTACACCTTC.

A few counts support this clonotype. The CDR3 region has the DNA TGTGCCAGTAGTGCCTGGGACAGGGAGGGAGGAGGCTACACCTTC. Translated, it gives CASSAWDREGGGYTF. J is TRBJ1-2 and V is TRBV19, with TRBD1 matching over 9 bases. The CDR3 length is 15 residues. The V and J ends lost 5 bases and 8 bases, in that order; junction bases with no gene match: 12. Germline V gives CDR1 LNHDA, CDR2 SQIVND (reference sequence).

This clonotype was observed a handful of times. The rearrangement uses TRBV5-1 and TRBJ2-7; TRBD2 might be the D (5 bases). V lost 4 bases, J lost 4 bases, and 21 bases lay in between. Germline V gene data show CDR1 as SGHRS and CDR2 as YFSETQ. The CDR3 has 16 residues. CDR3: CASSPRLRSGGYEQYF. CDR3 in DNA: TGCGCCAGCAGCCCGCGACTTAGATCCGGCGGGTACGAGCAGTACTTC.

This rearrangement joins TRBV7-2 to TRBJ2-7; TRBD2 matches 7 bases. V gave up 5 bases and J gave up 6 bases; unmatched junction bases: 13. The CDR3 is 15 residues long. Germline values: CDR1 SGHTA, CDR2 FQGNSA. The CDR3 sequence: CASSVEAGTWSEQYF. The CDR3 DNA follows: TGTGCCAGCAGCGTAGAAGCGGGGACCTGGAGCGAGCAGTACTTC. Complete variable domain (other parts from reference TRBV7-2 and TRBJ2-7): GAGVSQSPSNKVTEKGKDVELRCDPISGHTALYWYRQSLGQGLEFLIYFQGNSAPDKSGLPSDRFSAERTGGSVSTLTIQRTQQEDSAVYLCASSVEAGTWSEQYFGPGTRLTVT.

This chain connects TRBV6-5 to TRBJ2-7, with D unclear. Germline V gives CDR1 MNHEY, CDR2 SVGAGI. The CDR3 is 14 amino acids. V lost 2 bases, J lost 2 bases, and 10 bases lay in between. The CDR3 sequence: CASSYTDGTYEQYF. The CDR3 nucleotides are TGTGCCAGCAGTTACACGGACGGTACCTACGAGCAGTACTTC.

Note on this clonotype: A single base separates this from a much larger clone, so it may be a read error. The chain uses TRBV3-1 and TRBJ2-5, with no clear D. This CDR3 has 14 amino acids. Germline V lookup: CDR1 LGHDT, CDR2 YNNKEL (reference sequence). The CDR3, as DNA: TGTGCCAGCGGCCAAGAACCGGAACAAGAGACCCAGTACTTC. Translating gives CASGQEPEQETQYF.

The table lists this clonotype with many counts. The J gene is TRBJ1-2, the V gene TRBV29-1; D is unresolved. The CDR3 spans 12 residues. Looked up from germline, CDR1 is SQVTM and CDR2 is ANQGSEA. V shed 4 bases and J shed 0 bases, with 6 bases lying between them. The CDR3 DNA sequence: TGCAGCGTTGTCGGTTCTAACTATGGCTACACCTTC. Its translation: CSVVGSNYGYTF.

This clonotype was found many times. This chain uses TRBV30 with TRBJ2-7, with D possibly called TRBD1 or TRBD2 (6 bases each). V dropped 4 bases and J dropped 9 bases, with 13 bases sitting between them. The germline V gene encodes CDR1 GTSNPN and CDR2 SVGIG (reference sequence). The CDR3 length is 11 residues. The CDR3 loop is CAWTEGVGQYF. The CDR3 DNA is TGTGCCTGGACGGAGGGGGTGGGGCAGTACTTC.

CDR3 in DNA: TGTGCCAGCAGTTACTCGGATTCTGGAAACACCATATATTTT. This encodes CASSYSDSGNTIYF. J is TRBJ1-3 and V is TRBV6-2 or TRBV6-3, with D unresolved. Germline V lookup: CDR1 MNHEY, CDR2 SVGEGT. The germline V and J ends were trimmed by 0 bases and 1 base, with 4 bases remaining between them. This CDR3 has 14 amino acids.

The rearrangement joins TRBV28 to TRBJ2-2; D is perhaps TRBD1 (5 bases). V lost 2 bases to trimming and J lost 2 bases, with 9 bases between them. The germline V gene encodes CDR1 MDHEN and CDR2 SYDVKM. CDR3 length equals 15 residues. The CDR3, as DNA: TGTGCCAGCAGTTTAGGGGCAGACAACACCGGGGAGCTGTTTTTT. As protein: CASSLGADNTGELFF.

A few counts support this clonotype. The chain couples TRBV6-1 to TRBJ2-4; possibly TRBD2 for D (5 bases). Trimming cost V 8 bases and J 4 bases, with 12 bases left between them. This CDR3 has 13 amino acids. From germline, CDR1 is MNHNS and CDR2 SASEGT. CDR3: CASRWTGKNIQYF. The CDR3 bases are TGTGCCAGCCGATGGACTGGTAAAAACATTCAGTACTTC.

This clonotype was counted ten times or more. The chain links TRBV20-1 to TRBJ1-6, with 9 bases that match TRBD1. J lost 4 bases, V lost 5 bases, and 6 bases had no gene match. Germline CDR1 reads DFQATT; CDR2 reads SNEGSKA (reference sequence). CDR3 size: 15 residues. The CDR3 reads CSARRTGEYNSPLHF. In nucleotides, the CDR3 is TGCAGTGCTCGCCGGACAGGGGAATATAATTCACCCCTCCACTTT.

This clonotype was seen more than once but under ten times. This rearrangement joins TRBV27 to TRBJ1-5; D gene unclear. V lost 1 base and J lost 5, with 9 bases in between. This CDR3 is 14 amino acids long. CDR1 is MNHEY, CDR2 SMNVEV, per germline (reference sequence). In nucleotides, the CDR3 is TGTGCCAGCAGTTTATGGGCCTCTGATCAGCCCCAGCATTTT. Its protein is CASSLWASDQPQHF.